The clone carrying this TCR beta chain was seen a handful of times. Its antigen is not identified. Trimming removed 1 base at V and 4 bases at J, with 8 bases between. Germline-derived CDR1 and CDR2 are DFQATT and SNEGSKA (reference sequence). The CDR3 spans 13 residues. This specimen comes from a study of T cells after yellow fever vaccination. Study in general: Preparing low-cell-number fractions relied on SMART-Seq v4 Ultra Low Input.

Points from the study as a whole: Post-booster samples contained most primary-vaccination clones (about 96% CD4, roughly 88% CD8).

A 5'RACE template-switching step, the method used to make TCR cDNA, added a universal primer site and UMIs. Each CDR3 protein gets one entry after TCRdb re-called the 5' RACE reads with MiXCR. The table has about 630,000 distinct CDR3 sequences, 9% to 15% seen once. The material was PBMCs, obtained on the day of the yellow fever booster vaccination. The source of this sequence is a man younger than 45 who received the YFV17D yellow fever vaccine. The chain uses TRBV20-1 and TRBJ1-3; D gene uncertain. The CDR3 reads CSARGIAGNTIYF. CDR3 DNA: TGCAGTGCTAGAGGCATAGCGGGAAACACCATATATTTT.